These 10 T cell receptor beta chains originate from one sample sequenced in a study of control samples from healthy donors and cancer patients (dated by TCRdb to 2018 to 2020). The library was prepared using the immunoSEQ multiplex PCR assay. This is the immuneACCESS table as TCRdb keeps it, with only in-frame sequences that have V and J called. A part of the clones is gone; compared with another copy, unresolved V genes explain less than half, and the rest is unexplained. Recorded for this sample are 40,000 to 60,000 clones; roughly 87% of them occurred a single time. The top ten hold around 15% of the sample. Sequenced material: PBMCs. The receptors stem from a man in his 60s with head and neck cancer.

The rearrangement joins TRBV6-1 to TRBJ2-3, with unresolved D. This CDR3 is 15 amino acids long. Looked up from germline, CDR1 is MNHNS and CDR2 is SASEGT. V gave up 0 bases and J gave up 0 bases, with 7 bases separating them. The CDR3 bases are TGTGCCAGCAGTGAAGCAGCCCGGAGCACAGATACGCAGTATTTT. Its protein is CASSEAARSTDTQYF.

The chain couples TRBV28 to TRBJ1-3, with TRBD1 matching over 9 bases. CDR1 is MDHEN, CDR2 SYDVKM, per germline. V lost 4 bases and J lost 0; bases outside the gene matches: 10. There are 18 residues in the CDR3. This chain's CDR3 is CASSYTGTGLLSGNTIYF. The CDR3 DNA reads TGTGCCAGCAGTTACACCGGGACAGGGCTACTCTCTGGAAACACCATATATTTT.

This chain connects TRBV9 to TRBJ2-3; 12 bases map to TRBD2. CDR1 and CDR2 from the germline V gene are SGDLS and YYNGEE. The CDR3 totals 16 residues. J was trimmed by 3 bases and V by 3 bases; bases with no gene match: 5. The DNA of the CDR3 is TGTGCCAGCAGCGGCGGACTAGCGGGAAAAACAGATACGCAGTATTTT. Translating it yields CASSGGLAGKTDTQYF.

This clone came up once. The chain uses TRBV7-2 and TRBJ1-2; TRBD1 matches at 12 bases. With 5 bases clipped from V and 8 bases from J, the junction kept 6 bases outside the gene matches. The germline gives CDR1 SGHTA, CDR2 FQGNSA. This CDR3 comprises 14 residues. CDR3 region: CASSKPGTGGGYTF. CDR3 bases: TGTGCCAGCAGCAAGCCCGGGACAGGGGGCGGCTACACCTTC.

V and J are TRBV7-2 and TRBJ2-7, with no clear D. Trimming stripped 4 bases from V and 4 bases from J, with 14 bases between. This CDR3 region has 14 residues. Germline V gene sequence: CDR1 SGHTA, CDR2 FQGNSA. CDR3 DNA: TGTGCCAGCAGCTCCCTGGTTGGGCCTTACGAGCAGTACTTC. Its translation is CASSSLVGPYEQYF. The full variable domain, completed using reference TRBV7-2 and TRBJ2-7, is GAGVSQSPSNKVTEKGKDVELRCDPISGHTALYWYRQSLGQGLEFLIYFQGNSAPDKSGLPSDRFSAERTGGSVSTLTIQRTQQEDSAVYLCASSSLVGPYEQYFGPGTRLTVT.

The CDR3 is CASMGLGGGIRETQYF. DNA of the CDR3: TGTGCCAGCATGGGGCTAGGAGGGGGCATTAGGGAGACCCAGTACTTC. The V gene is TRBV2, the J gene TRBJ2-5; TRBD1 is a possible D gene (7 bases). Trimming stripped 7 bases from V and 5 bases from J, with 23 bases between. Germline values: CDR1 SNHLY, CDR2 FYNNEI. The CDR3 has 16 residues.

The chain employs TRBV18 and TRBJ2-3; 9 positions match TRBD1. The junction had 3 bases not matched to a gene; V was cut back by 3 bases and J by 5 bases. Germline V gives CDR1 KGHSH, CDR2 LQKENI. The CDR3 contains 14 residues. CDR3 residues: CASSPGTGRDTQYF. Written as DNA, the CDR3 is TGTGCCAGCTCACCGGGGACAGGGAGAGATACGCAGTATTTT.

The chain recombines TRBV5-1 with TRBJ2-3; a possible D gene is TRBD2 (7 bases). Germline loops: CDR1 SGHRS, CDR2 YFSETQ. V shed 4 bases and J shed 2 bases, with 14 bases lying between them. There are 15 residues in the CDR3. The CDR3 coding sequence is TGCGCCAGCAGCCCAGGGGCGGGAGTCACAGATACGCAGTATTTT. Translated: CASSPGAGVTDTQYF.

The chain employs TRBV4-3 and TRBJ2-7; D is ambiguous. This CDR3 is 18 amino acids long. The V end was cut by 0 bases, the J end by 4 bases, with 22 bases between. Per the germline V gene, CDR1 is LGHNA and CDR2 is YSLEER. The chain's CDR3 is CASSQDQIHPVLPYEQYF. The CDR3 DNA sequence: TGCGCCAGCAGCCAAGATCAAATCCACCCAGTTCTCCCTTACGAGCAGTACTTC.

A single count supports this clone. V is TRBV28 and J is TRBJ1-1, with a possible D match to TRBD1 (5 bases). Trimming cost V 3 bases and J 4 bases, with 27 bases left between them. CDR3 size: 19 residues. The germline V gene encodes CDR1 MDHEN and CDR2 SYDVKM. The CDR3 loop reads CASSFFLMIGGTGSTEAFF. The CDR3 DNA sequence: TGTGCCAGCAGTTTTTTCCTAATGATCGGTGGGACGGGGAGCACTGAAGCTTTCTTT.